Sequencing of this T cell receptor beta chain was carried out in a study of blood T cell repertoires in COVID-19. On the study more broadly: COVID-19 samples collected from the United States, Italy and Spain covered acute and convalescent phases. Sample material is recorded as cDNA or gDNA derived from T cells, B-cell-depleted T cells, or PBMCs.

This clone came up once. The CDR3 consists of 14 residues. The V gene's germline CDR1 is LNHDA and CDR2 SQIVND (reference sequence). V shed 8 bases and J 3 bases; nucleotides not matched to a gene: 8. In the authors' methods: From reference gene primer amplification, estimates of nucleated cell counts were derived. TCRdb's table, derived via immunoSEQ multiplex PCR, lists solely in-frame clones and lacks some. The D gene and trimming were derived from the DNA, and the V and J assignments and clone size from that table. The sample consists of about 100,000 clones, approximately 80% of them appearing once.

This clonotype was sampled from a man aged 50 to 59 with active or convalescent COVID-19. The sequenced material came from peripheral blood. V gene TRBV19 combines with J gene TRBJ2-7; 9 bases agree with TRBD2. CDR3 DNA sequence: TGTGCCAGTTCCTCGACTAGCGGTGTCTACGAGCAGTACTTC. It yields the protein CASSSTSGVYEQYF.